These T cell receptor beta chains were read from a single sample in a study of cytotoxic CD8 clonotypes in ibrutinib-treated CLL. Assay used: immunoSEQ multiplex PCR; TCRdb lists only in-frame clones, some missing. The sample holds approximately 350,000 clones, about 61% seen once. The specimen was PBMCs, collected after 36 months of ibrutinib treatment. All receptors come from a human donor with chronic lymphocytic leukemia. The CDR3 runs from the conserved cysteine through the conserved F or W. Each record gives: J gene, D gene, V gene, clone size, CDR3 protein, CDR3 DNA. The D gene is left open where the match is weak. A row's size may be missing; if present it is once, few, many or a size class.

J gene: TRBJ2-7; D gene: TRBD1; V gene: TRBV18; clone size: once; CDR3 protein: CASSPPNRGRWDEQYF; CDR3 DNA: TGTGCCAGCTCACCCCCCAACAGGGGCCGTTGGGACGAGCAGTACTTC
J gene: TRBJ2-3; D gene: -; V gene: TRBV7-9; clone size: -; CDR3 protein: CASSQGKQQQYF; CDR3 DNA: TGTGCCAGCAGCCAAGGGAAACAGCAACAGTATTTT
J gene: TRBJ2-3; D gene: TRBD2; V gene: TRBV5-1; clone size: -; CDR3 protein: CASSFGLAGASGSTDTQYF; CDR3 DNA: TGCGCCAGCAGCTTTGGACTAGCGGGGGCTTCAGGTAGCACAGATACGCAGTATTTT
J gene: TRBJ2-3; D gene: TRBD1; V gene: TRBV5-1; clone size: once; CDR3 protein: CASRGQGSTDTQYF; CDR3 DNA: TGCGCCAGCAGGGGACAGGGAAGCACAGATACGCAGTATTTT
J gene: TRBJ2-3; D gene: -; V gene: TRBV27; clone size: -; CDR3 protein: CASSLLDTDTQYF; CDR3 DNA: TGTGCCAGCAGTTTACTAGACACAGATACGCAGTATTTT
J gene: TRBJ2-3; D gene: -; V gene: TRBV5-1; clone size: -; CDR3 protein: CASSLATSTDTQYF; CDR3 DNA: TGCGCCAGCAGCTTGGCCACTAGCACAGATACGCAGTATTTT
J gene: TRBJ2-3; D gene: TRBD2; V gene: TRBV2; clone size: -; CDR3 protein: CASSGDYTDTQYF; CDR3 DNA: TGTGCCAGCAGTGGGGACTACACAGATACGCAGTATTTT
J gene: TRBJ2-5; D gene: TRBD2; V gene: TRBV15; clone size: -; CDR3 protein: CATGGLKREIPETQYF; CDR3 DNA: TGTGCCACAGGGGGACTCAAGCGGGAGATTCCAGAGACCCAGTACTTC
J gene: TRBJ2-2; D gene: -; V gene: TRBV4-1; clone size: -; CDR3 protein: CASLLEVTASNTGELFF; CDR3 DNA: TGCGCCAGCCTCCTAGAGGTGACAGCCTCGAACACCGGGGAGCTGTTTTTT
J gene: TRBJ2-7; D gene: TRBD2; V gene: TRBV28; clone size: -; CDR3 protein: CASTRREGSGEQYF; CDR3 DNA: TGTGCCAGCACCAGAAGGGAGGGTTCCGGCGAGCAGTACTTC
J gene: TRBJ2-1; D gene: -; V gene: TRBV28; clone size: -; CDR3 protein: CASSLGGILSEQFF; CDR3 DNA: TGTGCCAGCAGTTTAGGAGGGATTCTTAGTGAGCAGTTCTTC
J gene: TRBJ2-1; D gene: -; V gene: TRBV10-2; clone size: -; CDR3 protein: CASRERSSYNEQFF; CDR3 DNA: TGCGCCAGCCGTGAGCGCAGCTCCTACAATGAGCAGTTCTTC
J gene: TRBJ2-5; D gene: -; V gene: TRBV28; clone size: -; CDR3 protein: CASSLGAGMYQETQYF; CDR3 DNA: TGTGCCAGCAGTTTAGGGGCGGGAATGTACCAAGAGACCCAGTACTTC
J gene: TRBJ1-6; D gene: TRBD1; V gene: TRBV5-1; clone size: -; CDR3 protein: CASRLDRAHSPLHF; CDR3 DNA: TGCGCCAGCAGATTAGACAGGGCCCATTCACCCCTCCACTTT
J gene: TRBJ1-6; D gene: -; V gene: TRBV2; clone size: -; CDR3 protein: CARSAARYNSPLHF; CDR3 DNA: TGTGCCAGATCAGCTGCAAGGTATAATTCACCCCTCCACTTT
J gene: TRBJ1-1; D gene: TRBD1; V gene: TRBV4-1; clone size: -; CDR3 protein: CASSQENRGRTEAFF; CDR3 DNA: TGCGCCAGCAGCCAAGAGAACAGGGGGCGGACTGAAGCTTTCTTT
J gene: TRBJ2-7; D gene: -; V gene: TRBV6-1; clone size: -; CDR3 protein: CASSPSGDYLYEQYF; CDR3 DNA: TGTGCCAGCAGTCCCTCAGGGGACTATCTATACGAGCAGTACTTC
J gene: TRBJ2-1; D gene: -; V gene: TRBV6-1; clone size: -; CDR3 protein: CASTKGSNEQFF; CDR3 DNA: TGTGCCAGCACCAAAGGGTCAAATGAGCAGTTCTTC
J gene: TRBJ2-7; D gene: TRBD2; V gene: TRBV27; clone size: -; CDR3 protein: CASSIRTVISGSTYEQYF; CDR3 DNA: TGTGCCAGCAGCATCCGAACCGTAATTAGCGGGAGTACCTACGAGCAGTACTTC
J gene: TRBJ2-7; D gene: -; V gene: TRBV6-1; clone size: -; CDR3 protein: CASGSGTATYEQYF; CDR3 DNA: TGTGCCAGCGGCTCCGGGACGGCGACCTACGAGCAGTACTTC
J gene: TRBJ1-2; D gene: -; V gene: TRBV2; clone size: -; CDR3 protein: CASSVGSPYGYTF; CDR3 DNA: TGTGCCAGCAGTGTGGGGTCCCCCTATGGCTACACCTTC
J gene: TRBJ1-5; D gene: -; V gene: TRBV23-1; clone size: few; CDR3 protein: CASSQSNIGHTHSNQPQHF; CDR3 DNA: TGCGCCAGCAGTCAATCTAATATTGGACATACCCATAGCAATCAGCCCCAGCATTTT
J gene: TRBJ1-3; D gene: TRBD1; V gene: TRBV5-6; clone size: few; CDR3 protein: CASSRTGVGSGNTIYF; CDR3 DNA: TGTGCCAGCAGCCGGACAGGGGTAGGCTCTGGAAACACCATATATTTT
J gene: TRBJ2-7; D gene: -; V gene: TRBV7-2; clone size: few; CDR3 protein: CASSSTGNEQYF; CDR3 DNA: TGTGCCAGCAGCTCCACAGGGAACGAGCAGTACTTC
J gene: TRBJ2-1; D gene: -; V gene: TRBV15; clone size: -; CDR3 protein: CATSRVGGAPNNEQFF; CDR3 DNA: TGTGCCACCAGCAGAGTGGGGGGTGCCCCCAACAATGAGCAGTTCTTC
J gene: TRBJ2-1; D gene: -; V gene: TRBV18; clone size: -; CDR3 protein: CASSPRRGGEQFF; CDR3 DNA: TGTGCCAGCTCACCACGTCGAGGCGGGGAGCAGTTCTTC
J gene: TRBJ2-1; D gene: -; V gene: TRBV18; clone size: -; CDR3 protein: CASSPPGSDEQFF; CDR3 DNA: TGTGCCAGCTCACCACCTGGCAGCGATGAGCAGTTCTTC
J gene: TRBJ2-7; D gene: -; V gene: TRBV27; clone size: -; CDR3 protein: CASSFGVGASYEQYF; CDR3 DNA: TGTGCCAGCAGTTTCGGGGTTGGAGCCTCCTACGAGCAGTACTTC
J gene: TRBJ2-1; D gene: -; V gene: TRBV27; clone size: -; CDR3 protein: CASMALASYNEQFF; CDR3 DNA: TGTGCCAGCATGGCACTAGCTTCCTACAATGAGCAGTTCTTC
J gene: TRBJ2-5; D gene: -; V gene: TRBV7-6; clone size: -; CDR3 protein: CASSLGASHQYF; CDR3 DNA: TGTGCCAGCAGCTTAGGGGCCAGCCATCAGTACTTC
J gene: TRBJ1-4; D gene: -; V gene: TRBV7-6; clone size: -; CDR3 protein: CASSLVGINEKLFF; CDR3 DNA: TGTGCCAGCAGCTTAGTGGGGATTAATGAAAAACTGTTTTTT
J gene: TRBJ2-7; D gene: -; V gene: TRBV9; clone size: -; CDR3 protein: CASSRVDMSYEQYF; CDR3 DNA: TGTGCCAGCAGCAGAGTAGACATGAGCTACGAGCAGTACTTC
J gene: TRBJ1-6; D gene: TRBD1; V gene: TRBV5-1; clone size: -; CDR3 protein: CASRGGGSNSPLHF; CDR3 DNA: TGCGCCAGCAGGGGAGGGGGCTCAAATTCACCCCTCCACTTT
J gene: TRBJ2-3; D gene: TRBD2; V gene: TRBV4-1; clone size: few; CDR3 protein: CASSRRLAGGTDTQYF; CDR3 DNA: TGCGCCAGCAGCCGCCGACTAGCGGGGGGCACAGATACGCAGTATTTT
J gene: TRBJ2-3; D gene: TRBD2; V gene: TRBV7-2; clone size: -; CDR3 protein: CASSLVLAGGDTQYF; CDR3 DNA: TGTGCCAGCAGCTTAGTGCTAGCGGGAGGAGATACGCAGTATTTT
J gene: TRBJ1-2; D gene: -; V gene: TRBV20-1; clone size: few; CDR3 protein: CSAPDTFGYTF; CDR3 DNA: TGCAGTGCTCCTGACACCTTCGGCTACACCTTC
J gene: TRBJ2-5; D gene: -; V gene: TRBV7-6; clone size: -; CDR3 protein: CASSSRRERETQYF; CDR3 DNA: TGTGCCAGCAGCTCAAGACGGGAGCGGGAGACCCAGTACTTC
J gene: TRBJ1-2; D gene: -; V gene: TRBV5-1; clone size: few; CDR3 protein: CASSLFSGITDGYTF; CDR3 DNA: TGCGCCAGCAGCTTGTTCTCGGGCATCACGGATGGCTACACCTTC
J gene: TRBJ1-2; D gene: TRBD1; V gene: TRBV29-1; clone size: -; CDR3 protein: CSLAGTGNGYTF; CDR3 DNA: TGCAGCCTTGCCGGGACAGGGAATGGCTACACCTTC
J gene: TRBJ1-5; D gene: -; V gene: TRBV2; clone size: -; CDR3 protein: CASSEYRRSFYQPQHF; CDR3 DNA: TGTGCCAGCAGTGAATACAGGCGGAGTTTCTATCAGCCCCAGCATTTT
J gene: TRBJ2-3; D gene: TRBD2; V gene: TRBV7-2; clone size: -; CDR3 protein: CASSLEGTTTDTQYF; CDR3 DNA: TGTGCCAGCAGCTTAGAGGGGACTACCACAGATACGCAGTATTTT
J gene: TRBJ2-1; D gene: TRBD2; V gene: TRBV27; clone size: -; CDR3 protein: CASSPGTIYNEQFF; CDR3 DNA: TGTGCCAGCAGTCCCGGGACTATCTACAATGAGCAGTTCTTC
J gene: TRBJ2-3; D gene: -; V gene: TRBV18; clone size: -; CDR3 protein: CASSPGLYDTQYF; CDR3 DNA: TGTGCCAGCTCACCCGGGTTGTATGATACGCAGTATTTT
J gene: TRBJ1-1; D gene: TRBD1; V gene: TRBV29-1; clone size: -; CDR3 protein: CSVEIGTAEAFF; CDR3 DNA: TGCAGCGTTGAAATCGGGACAGCGGAAGCTTTCTTT
J gene: TRBJ2-2; D gene: TRBD2; V gene: TRBV28; clone size: once; CDR3 protein: CASSLRLAGGPTANTGELFF; CDR3 DNA: TGTGCCAGCAGTTTAAGACTAGCGGGAGGGCCCACAGCGAACACCGGGGAGCTGTTTTTT
J gene: TRBJ2-5; D gene: -; V gene: TRBV5-1; clone size: few; CDR3 protein: CASSLVPPQETQYF; CDR3 DNA: TGCGCCAGCAGCTTGGTGCCACCACAAGAGACCCAGTACTTC
J gene: TRBJ1-2; D gene: -; V gene: TRBV5-4; clone size: few; CDR3 protein: CASSLWGDRQNYGYTF; CDR3 DNA: TGTGCCAGCAGCTTGTGGGGGGACCGACAGAACTATGGCTACACCTTC
J gene: TRBJ2-7; D gene: -; V gene: TRBV6-5; clone size: -; CDR3 protein: CASSYSSSGRYEQYF; CDR3 DNA: TGTGCCAGCAGTTACTCGTCGTCAGGGCGGTACGAGCAGTACTTC